This T cell receptor beta chain was recovered during a study of prognosis after radiotherapy for stage I lung cancer. Study background: Recruitment took place in Nanjing, China, where patients with stage I non-small cell lung cancer were enrolled between early 2018 and 2019. Concurrent therapy was not administered with stereotactic body radiotherapy to any patient.

To note about this clonotype: The antigen remains undetermined.

Using two-round multiplex PCR, the authors amplified TCR beta CDR3 from genomic DNA. Primers targeting each individual TRBV and TRBJ gene were applied in first-round PCR. Using its own MiXCR run on the multiplex PCR reads, TCRdb lists one record per CDR3 protein. The sample has around 59,000 distinct CDR3 sequences; about 30% are singletons. This CDR3 has 16 amino acids. In germline, CDR1 is SGHDT, CDR2 YYEEEE. Trimming removed 3 bases from V and 5 bases from J; junction bases left unmatched: 8. Notes on the study in general: The median unique TCR clone count dropped from approximately 9,600 to 7,200 after stereotactic body radiation therapy.

The receptor was isolated from a donor older than 45 with non-small cell lung cancer. The chain recombines TRBV5-6 with TRBJ2-1; 10 bases match TRBD1. The material sequenced was PBMCs, taken before or after stereotactic body radiation therapy (not recorded which). The CDR3 loop is CASSSRQGARDNEQFF. The CDR3 nucleotides read TGTGCCAGCAGCTCCCGACAGGGGGCGCGGGACAATGAGCAGTTCTTC.